Each of the 30 T cell receptor beta chains below was sequenced from the same sample in a study of cytomegalovirus exposure and HLA in healthy donors. PCR used 60 Vbeta primers and 13 Jbeta primers. This table comes from immunoSEQ multiplex PCR, and its TCRdb copy is limited to in-frame clones, with some not included. The sample consists of roughly 190,000 clones, approximately 82% of them appearing once. Material for sequencing was PBMCs. These receptor sequences come from a woman in her fifties or sixties in good health and CMV-seropositive.

J is TRBJ2-3 and V is TRBV5-5, with D possibly TRBD1 on 5 matching bases. Germline V gene lookup returns CDR1 SGHKS and CDR2 YYEKEE (reference sequence). The CDR3 totals 17 residues. V lost 2 bases and J lost 6, with 22 bases in between. CDR3 coding DNA: TGTGCCAGCAGCTTTAGTCGAGGTTACAGGCTGGCCGATACGCAGTATTTT. It specifies CASSFSRGYRLADTQYF. The full variable domain, with the rest looked up from reference TRBV5-5 and TRBJ2-3, is DAGVTQSPTHLIKTRGQQVTLRCSPISGHKSVSWYQQVLGQGPQFIFQYYEKEERGRGNFPDRFSARQFPNYSSELNVNALLLGDSALYLCASSFSRGYRLADTQYFGPGTRLTVL.

V is TRBV19 and J is TRBJ2-1, with 11 positions matching TRBD2. The CDR3 contains 15 residues. V shed 5 bases and J 10 bases; nucleotides not matched to a gene: 10. Looked up from germline, CDR1 is LNHDA and CDR2 is SQIVND (reference sequence). This chain's CDR3 is CASSRVAGGREEQFF. The CDR3 bases are TGTGCCAGTAGTCGGGTAGCGGGGGGGCGGGAAGAGCAGTTCTTC.

V usage is TRBV30 and J usage is TRBJ1-2; D is undetermined. V was clipped by 0 bases and J by 3 bases, with 8 bases between them. The CDR3 spans 13 residues. From germline, CDR1 is GTSNPN and CDR2 SVGIG (reference sequence). CDR3: CAWSVLGDYGYTF. CDR3 in DNA: TGTGCCTGGAGTGTACTGGGAGACTATGGCTACACCTTC.

The genes are TRBV6-6 and TRBJ2-1, with D unclear. Germline lookup yields CDR1 MNHNY and CDR2 SVGAGI (reference sequence). The CDR3 has 11 amino acids. Trimming removed 0 bases from V and 10 bases from J, with 4 bases in between. CDR3 coding DNA: TGTGCCAGCAGTTACTCGACAGAGCAGTTCTTC. Amino acid sequence: CASSYSTEQFF.

This clone was counted a few times. The CDR3 coding sequence is TGTGCCTGGAGTGGGGCCTTAAATGAAAAACTGTTTTTT. The encoded protein is CAWSGALNEKLFF. The rearrangement uses TRBV30 and TRBJ1-4; D is uncertain. There are 13 residues in the CDR3. Per the germline V gene, CDR1 is GTSNPN and CDR2 is SVGIG (reference sequence). V was clipped by 1 base and J by 5 bases, with 8 bases between them.

The chain uses TRBV6-1 and TRBJ2-6; D is unclear. CDR1 is MNHNS and CDR2 is SASEGT in the germline V gene. The CDR3 is made up of 15 amino acids. The germline V and J ends were trimmed by 2 bases and 2 bases, with 7 bases remaining between them. CDR3 sequence: CASSEISAGANVLTF. As DNA, the CDR3 is TGTGCCAGCAGTGAAATATCGGCTGGGGCCAACGTCCTGACTTTC.

The chain combines TRBV19 with TRBJ1-5; D gene ambiguous. The V gene lost 6 bases and the J gene lost 0 bases, with 12 bases spanning the gap. Germline CDR1 reads LNHDA; CDR2 reads SQIVND (reference sequence). CDR3 length: 15 amino acids. Written as DNA, the CDR3 is TGTGCCAGTAGAACATCGGGTTATAGCAATCAGCCCCAGCATTTT. Amino acids: CASRTSGYSNQPQHF. Using reference TRBV19 and TRBJ1-5 for the parts outside the CDR3, the full variable domain is DGGITQSPKYLFRKEGQNVTLSCEQNLNHDAMYWYRQDPGQGLRLIYYSQIVNDFQKGDIAEGYSVSREKKESFPLTVTSAQKNPTAFYLCASRTSGYSNQPQHFGDGTRLSIL.

The V and J genes are TRBV29-1 and TRBJ2-5, with a tentative D call TRBD2 (7 bases). The germline V and J ends were trimmed by 7 bases and 5 bases, with 20 bases remaining between them. The CDR3 has 14 residues. Germline V gene lookup returns CDR1 SQVTM and CDR2 ANQGSEA. The DNA for the CDR3 is TGCAGCGGGGGGGGCCTCGGGGGTCGGGAGACCCAGTACTTC. This codes for CSGGGLGGRETQYF.

The chain has TRBV18 and TRBJ1-4, with D hard to call. Germline loops: CDR1 KGHSH, CDR2 LQKENI. This CDR3 is 14 amino acids long. Deletions cut 2 bases from V and 2 bases from J, with 6 bases between. The CDR3 here is CASSPTSTNEKLFF. DNA for the CDR3: TGTGCCAGCTCACCAACGAGTACTAATGAAAAACTGTTTTTT.

The chain uses TRBV5-1 and TRBJ1-1, with no clear D. The CDR3 is 13 residues long. The germline V and J ends were trimmed by 0 bases and 3 bases, with 6 bases remaining between them. The germline CDR1 and CDR2 sequences are SGHRS and YFSETQ. The CDR3 loop is CASSLVADTEAFF. The CDR3, as DNA: TGCGCCAGCAGCTTGGTGGCAGACACTGAAGCTTTCTTT.

CDR3 sequence (DNA): TGTGCCAGCAGCTCGGGACAGTGGGGCACTGAAGCTTTCTTT. This translates into CASSSGQWGTEAFF. The chain uses TRBV11-2 and TRBJ1-1; 7 bases map to TRBD1. V was pared by 4 bases and J by 4 bases, with 6 bases of the junction left unmatched. This CDR3 region has 14 residues. The germline V gene has CDR1 SGHAT and CDR2 FQNNGV.

V usage is TRBV7-2 and J usage is TRBJ1-2; D uncertain. V shed 0 bases and J shed 4 bases, with 6 bases lying between them. Per the germline V gene, CDR1 is SGHTA and CDR2 is FQGNSA. This CDR3 contains 13 residues. The DNA of the CDR3 is TGTGCCAGCAGCTTAGCAGGGAGCTATGGCTACACCTTC. It is translated as CASSLAGSYGYTF.

For this clone: Mismatch with germline at one junction end may stem from a read error. The gene calls are TRBV7-2 and TRBJ1-5; TRBD1 matches 12 bases. The CDR3 consists of 15 residues. CDR1 is SGHTA, CDR2 FQGNSA, per germline. The CDR3 DNA is TGTGCCAGCAGCCCCGGGACAGGGGGCAACCAGCCCCAGCATTTT. As protein: CASSPGTGGNQPQHF.

This clone showed up just a few times. This CDR3 is CASSVQGYSYNEQFF. The CDR3 DNA reads TGTGCCAGCAGCGTACAGGGGTACTCCTACAATGAGCAGTTCTTC. J is TRBJ2-1 and V is TRBV5-6; 7 positions match TRBD1. In germline, CDR1 is SGHDT, CDR2 YYEEEE. The CDR3 sequence is 15 residues long. J gave up 0 bases and V 4 bases, and 4 bases lay outside the gene matches. Together with reference TRBV5-6 and TRBJ2-1, the CDR3 gives the full variable domain: DAGVTQSPTHLIKTRGQQVTLRCSPKSGHDTVSWYQQALGQGPQFIFQYYEEEERQRGNFPDRFSGHQFPNYSSELNVNALLLGDSALYLCASSVQGYSYNEQFFGPGTRLTVL.

Only a few counts were recorded for this clone. CDR3 DNA sequence: TGCGCCAGCAGCTCGCGACAGGGGATGAACACTGAAGCTTTCTTT. Protein sequence: CASSSRQGMNTEAFF. V and J are TRBV5-1 and TRBJ1-1; TRBD1 agrees at 8 bases. The CDR3 has 15 residues. V trimming: 3 bases; J trimming: 0 bases; junction bases outside the gene matches: 4. The germline gives CDR1 SGHRS, CDR2 YFSETQ.

The chain is built from TRBV7-9 and TRBJ2-3; TRBD2 matches at 9 bases. CDR3 length: 15 amino acids. Germline-derived CDR1 and CDR2 are SEHNR and FQNEAQ (reference sequence). Unmatched junction bases numbered 3, after V lost 3 bases and J lost 2 bases. The DNA for the CDR3 is TGTGCCAGCAGCTTTACTAGCGGGCCCACAGATACGCAGTATTTT. Amino acids: CASSFTSGPTDTQYF.

The rearrangement uses TRBV27 and TRBJ2-3; tentative D call: TRBD2 (5 bases). Germline-derived CDR1 and CDR2 are MNHEY and SMNVEV (reference sequence). V lost 0 bases to trimming and J lost 9 bases, with 16 bases between them. CDR3 length equals 15 residues. CDR3 in DNA: TGTGCCAGCAGTTTATCCCAGGACTTTCGGGGAACGCAGTATTTT. It specifies CASSLSQDFRGTQYF.

The chain has TRBV2 and TRBJ2-6, with a tentative D call TRBD2 (6 bases). V was trimmed by 4 bases and J by 0 bases, leaving 10 bases between them. The CDR3 is 16 amino acids. Germline assignment: CDR1 SNHLY and CDR2 FYNNEI. The CDR3: CASSVSGRSGANVLTF. The CDR3 coding sequence is TGTGCCAGCAGTGTTAGCGGTCGCTCTGGGGCCAACGTCCTGACTTTC.

The gene calls are TRBV7-6 and TRBJ2-5, with a weak D call TRBD2 (7 bases). Germline V gene lookup returns CDR1 SGHVS and CDR2 FNYEAQ. CDR3 size: 13 residues. Trimming cost V 5 bases and J 4 bases, with 11 bases left between them. In DNA form, the CDR3 reads TGTGCCAGCAGCCTCGGGGGGCCAGAGACCCAGTACTTC. Encoded protein: CASSLGGPETQYF.

The gene calls are TRBV27 and TRBJ1-6; D ambiguous. The CDR3 totals 14 residues. The V gene lost 6 bases and the J gene lost 7 bases, with 13 bases spanning the gap. From germline, CDR1 is MNHEY and CDR2 SMNVEV (reference sequence). In DNA form, the CDR3 reads TGTGCCAGCAGAGTAGGAGGGTTCAATTCACCCCTCCACTTT. Its translation: CASRVGGFNSPLHF.

The rearrangement links TRBV7-3 to TRBJ2-1, with 7 bases that match TRBD1. The CDR3 runs 13 residues. Germline-derived CDR1 and CDR2 are SGHTA and FQGTGA. V trimming: 5 bases; J trimming: 6 bases; junction bases outside the gene matches: 4. The CDR3 sequence is CASSPRQGNEQFF. The CDR3 region has the DNA TGTGCCAGCAGCCCGCGACAGGGCAATGAGCAGTTCTTC.

The genes are TRBV5-4 and TRBJ2-7; 7 bases map to TRBD1. The V and J ends lost 4 bases and 3 bases, in that order; junction bases with no gene match: 7. CDR3 length: 14 amino acids. In germline, CDR1 is SGHNT, CDR2 YYREEE (reference sequence). The CDR3, as DNA: TGTGCCAGCAGCGTGACAGGGTTGGACTACGAGCAGTACTTC. This codes for CASSVTGLDYEQYF.

The gene calls are TRBV28 and TRBJ1-6; no clear D gene. The germline V gene encodes CDR1 MDHEN and CDR2 SYDVKM. The V end was cut by 2 bases, the J end by 9 bases, with 8 bases between. The CDR3 covers 13 residues. CDR3 sequence: CASSLAGSSPLHF. The DNA for the CDR3 is TGTGCCAGCAGTTTAGCGGGGAGTTCACCCCTCCACTTT.

The chain is built from TRBV5-1 and TRBJ2-3; D perhaps matches TRBD2 (6 bases). V dropped 6 bases and J dropped 2 bases, with 16 bases sitting between them. From germline, CDR1 is SGHRS and CDR2 YFSETQ. The CDR3 spans 15 residues. The CDR3 DNA is TGCGCCAGCAATTATCGGGGGTTGGACACAGATACGCAGTATTTT. Translating gives CASNYRGLDTDTQYF. The variable domain in full, completed from reference TRBV5-1 and TRBJ2-3, reads KAGVTQTPRYLIKTRGQQVTLSCSPISGHRSVSWYQQTPGQGLQFLFEYFSETQRNKGNFPGRFSGRQFSNSRSEMNVSTLELGDSALYLCASNYRGLDTDTQYFGPGTRLTVL.

The chain carries TRBV5-6 and TRBJ1-2; 11 bases match TRBD1. Germline V gives CDR1 SGHDT, CDR2 YYEEEE. The CDR3 loop spans 14 amino acids. V lost 5 bases and J lost 5; bases outside the gene matches: 5. CDR3 nucleotides: TGTGCCAGCAGAGGGACAGGGGGGGCGTATGGCTACACCTTC. The encoded protein is CASRGTGGAYGYTF. The entire variable domain, with the rest obtained from reference TRBV5-6 and TRBJ1-2, is as follows: DAGVTQSPTHLIKTRGQQVTLRCSPKSGHDTVSWYQQALGQGPQFIFQYYEEEERQRGNFPDRFSGHQFPNYSSELNVNALLLGDSALYLCASRGTGGAYGYTFGSGTRLTVV.

This clone was seen a few times. This chain links TRBV5-6 with TRBJ1-5, with 7 nucleotides matching TRBD1. From germline, CDR1 is SGHDT and CDR2 YYEEEE. The CDR3 consists of 15 residues. V gave up 4 bases and J gave up 4 bases; unmatched junction bases: 8. The CDR3 coding sequence is TGTGCCAGCAGCCCGACAGGGAGTGGGAATCAGCCCCAGCATTTT. Its protein is CASSPTGSGNQPQHF.

The V gene is TRBV10-3, the J gene TRBJ2-7; D perhaps matches TRBD2 (6 bases). Deletions cut 2 bases from V and 2 bases from J, with 13 bases between. The CDR3 contains 15 residues. CDR1 and CDR2 from the germline V gene are ENHRY and SYGVKD. CDR3 DNA: TGTGCCATCAGTGAGGGGGGGACCCACGCCTACGAGCAGTACTTC. Translating it yields CAISEGGTHAYEQYF.

The chain uses TRBV5-1 and TRBJ2-7, with TRBD1 matching over 8 bases. Germline V gene data show CDR1 as SGHRS and CDR2 as YFSETQ. There are 14 residues in the CDR3. Trimming removed 2 bases from V and 3 bases from J; junction bases left unmatched: 4. The CDR3 bases are TGCGCCAGCAGCTTACAGGGGGACGACTACGAGCAGTACTTC. This gives the protein CASSLQGDDYEQYF.

The V and J genes are TRBV28 and TRBJ2-1, with D possibly matching TRBD2 (6 bases). This CDR3 spans 14 amino acids. The germline V and J ends were trimmed by 2 bases and 4 bases, with 9 bases remaining between them. Germline loops: CDR1 MDHEN, CDR2 SYDVKM. The CDR3 DNA sequence: TGTGCCAGCAGTTTAAGGCGGGGTTACAATGAGCAGTTCTTC. Amino acids: CASSLRRGYNEQFF. The variable domain in full, completed from reference TRBV28 and TRBJ2-1, reads DVKVTQSSRYLVKRTGEKVFLECVQDMDHENMFWYRQDPGLGLRLIYFSYDVKMKEKGDIPEGYSVSREKKERFSLILESASTNQTSMYLCASSLRRGYNEQFFGPGTRLTVL.

V and J are TRBV7-3 and TRBJ2-6; 7 nucleotides line up with TRBD1. The germline V gene encodes CDR1 SGHTA and CDR2 FQGTGA. Germline trimming cut 2 bases from V and 0 bases from J; bases unmatched to any gene: 7. CDR3 length: 18 amino acids. The CDR3 coding sequence is TGTGCCAGCAGCTTAGTCGGGACAGCCCGCTCTGGGGCCAACGTCCTGACTTTC. Its protein product is CASSLVGTARSGANVLTF.